This T cell receptor beta chain was sequenced in a study of blood T cell repertoires in COVID-19. The germline CDR1 and CDR2 sequences are SNHLY and FYNNEI. J lost 6 bases, V lost 6 bases, and 9 bases had no gene match. CDR3 length: 16 residues. Measured with immunoSEQ multiplex PCR; TCRdb has only the in-frame clones, and not every one. The sample shows around 170,000 clones, 60% to 80% of them seen only once. This chain joins TRBV2 and TRBJ2-3; 13 bases agree with TRBD2. This receptor was identified in a man aged 60 to 75 who had been exposed to COVID-19. Sequencing was done on a sample of PBMCs or T cells enriched from blood (not recorded which). CDR3 bases: TGTGCCAGCAGGCTACTAGCGGGAGGGAGTGCGGATACGCAGTATTTT. Its translation: CASRLLAGGSADTQYF.